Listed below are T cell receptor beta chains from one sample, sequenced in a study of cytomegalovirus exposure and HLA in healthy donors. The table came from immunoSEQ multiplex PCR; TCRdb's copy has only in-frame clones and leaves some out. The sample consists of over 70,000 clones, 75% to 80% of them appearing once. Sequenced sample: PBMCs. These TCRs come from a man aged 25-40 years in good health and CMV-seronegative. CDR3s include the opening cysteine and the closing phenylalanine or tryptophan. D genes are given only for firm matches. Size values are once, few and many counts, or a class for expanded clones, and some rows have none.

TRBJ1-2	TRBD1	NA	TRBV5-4	TGTGCCAGCAGCTTGGATCTGGACAGGGGGTTCTATGGCTACACCTTC	CASSLDLDRGFYGYTF
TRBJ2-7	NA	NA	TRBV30	TGTGCCTGGAGTTCTAGCTTCCCCGTTCACGAGCAGTACTTC	CAWSSSFPVHEQYF
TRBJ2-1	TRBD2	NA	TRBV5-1	TGCGCCAGCAGATTAGCGGGAAGCTCCTACAATGAGCAGTTCTTC	CASRLAGSSYNEQFF
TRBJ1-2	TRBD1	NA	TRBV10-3	TGTGCCATCAGTGAGTTACAGGGGGCTGGCTACACCTTC	CAISELQGAGYTF
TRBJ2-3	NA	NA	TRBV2	TGTGCCAGCTTTCCGGGACTCCGTAGGTCGGACAACACAGATACGCAGTATTTT	CASFPGLRRSDNTDTQYF
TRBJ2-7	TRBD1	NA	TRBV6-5	TGTGCCAGCAGGGAGACAGGGGGCGGAGGGGAGCAGTACTTC	CASRETGGGGEQYF
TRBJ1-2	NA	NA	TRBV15	TGTGCCACCAGCAGAGGCCCCGGTTCCTATGGCTACACCTTC	CATSRGPGSYGYTF
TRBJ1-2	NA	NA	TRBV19	TGTGCCAGTAGTACAACTCATACAGGGAACTATGGCTACACCTTC	CASSTTHTGNYGYTF
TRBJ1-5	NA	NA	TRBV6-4	TGTGCCAGCAGTGACTGTGCGGTTTGGGGGGGGGCCCCGCCCCAGCATTTT	CASSDCAVWGGAPPQHF
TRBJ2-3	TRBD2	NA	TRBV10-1	TGCACCAGCAGTGTGCGTCTAGCGGGGACCTATACGCAGTATTTT	CTSSVRLAGTYTQYF
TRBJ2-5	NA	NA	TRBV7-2	TGTGCCAGCAGCTTATCGTACTCCCAAGAGACCCAGTACTTC	CASSLSYSQETQYF
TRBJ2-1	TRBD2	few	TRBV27	TGTGCCAGCAGTTCCCGGACTAGCGGGAGTGGAAATGAGCAGTTCTTC	CASSSRTSGSGNEQFF
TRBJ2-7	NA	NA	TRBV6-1	TGTGCCAGCAGGGAAGACAGGACAAGCTCCTACGAGCAGTACTTC	CASREDRTSSYEQYF
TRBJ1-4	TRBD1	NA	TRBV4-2	TGTGCCAGCAGCAAGGACAGGGGGCCCGGAGCTAATGAAAAACTGTTTTTT	CASSKDRGPGANEKLFF
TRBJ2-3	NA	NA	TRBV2	TGTGCCAGCAGTTCTTCTAGCACAGATACGCAGTATTTT	CASSSSSTDTQYF
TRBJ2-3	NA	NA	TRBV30	TGTGGAACTAGACGGGGGGCGCTCTCGGATACGCAGTATTTT	CGTRRGALSDTQYF
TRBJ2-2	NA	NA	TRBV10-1	TGCGCCAGCAGGGACTCTAACACCGGGGAGCTGTTTTTT	CASRDSNTGELFF
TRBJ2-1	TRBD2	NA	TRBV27	TGTGCCAGCAGTTTAAGTCCCGGGACTAGCGGGATAAGAGAGCAGTTCTTC	CASSLSPGTSGIREQFF
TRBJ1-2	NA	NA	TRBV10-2	TGCGCCAGCAGTGAGTCTACTCTCTATGGCTACACCTTC	CASSESTLYGYTF
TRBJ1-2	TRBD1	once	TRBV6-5	TGTGCCAGCATACACAGGGGGCAAGGCTATGGCTACACCTTC	CASIHRGQGYGYTF
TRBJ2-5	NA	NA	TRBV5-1	TGCGCCAGCAGTGGGGGGAGGTCCTCGGGGACCCAGTACTTC	CASSGGRSSGTQYF
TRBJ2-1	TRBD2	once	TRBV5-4	TGTGCCAGCAGCTTGGTAGCGGGGGCAAACAATGAGCAGTTCTTC	CASSLVAGANNEQFF
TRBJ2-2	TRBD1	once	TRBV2	TGTGCCAGCAGTGAGAATTCAGGGACAGGGGGTACCGGGGAGCTGTTTTTT	CASSENSGTGGTGELFF
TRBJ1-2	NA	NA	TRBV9	TGTGCCAGCAGCGCCTCACAGGGCTTTTATGGCTACACCTTC	CASSASQGFYGYTF
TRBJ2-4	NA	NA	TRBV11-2	TGTGCCAGCAGCTTAGTTAGGAAAGGGAGGGCCAAAAACATTCAGTACTTC	CASSLVRKGRAKNIQYF
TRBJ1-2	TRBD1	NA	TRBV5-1	TGCGCCAGCAGCTTGGAGGTTGCAGGGGGCAATGGCTACACCTTC	CASSLEVAGGNGYTF
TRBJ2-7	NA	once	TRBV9	TGTGCCAGCAGCGTAGGGACAGCCTCCTACGAGCAGTACTTC	CASSVGTASYEQYF
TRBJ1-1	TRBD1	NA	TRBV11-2	TGTGCCAGCAGCTCGACAGGGGCCGGGCGGACTGAAGCTTTCTTT	CASSSTGAGRTEAFF
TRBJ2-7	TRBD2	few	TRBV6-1	TGTGCCAGCAGGTCTAGCGGGAGCAAGAACGAGCAGTACTTC	CASRSSGSKNEQYF
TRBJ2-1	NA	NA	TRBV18	TGTGCCAGCTCACCTGTAGGGGTGGTCCCCTACAATGAGCAGTTCTTC	CASSPVGVVPYNEQFF
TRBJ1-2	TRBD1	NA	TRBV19	TGTGCCAGTAGTCATAAAGGACAGGGGGACGGCTACACCTTC	CASSHKGQGDGYTF
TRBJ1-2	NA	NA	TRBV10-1	TGCGCCAGGGCGGACGGAGGGATCTTC	CARADGGIF
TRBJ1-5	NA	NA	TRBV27	TGTGCCAGCAGTTTATCGAACGGTCAGCCCCAGCATTTT	CASSLSNGQPQHF
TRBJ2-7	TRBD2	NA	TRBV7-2	TGTGCCAGCAGCTTATTAGCGGGATTGACCTACGAGCAGTACTTC	CASSLLAGLTYEQYF
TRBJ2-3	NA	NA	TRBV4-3	TGCGCCAGCAGCCAAGACGCTGTAGAAGAAATCCCAGCGGCTAGCACAGATACGCAGTATTTT	CASSQDAVEEIPAASTDTQYF
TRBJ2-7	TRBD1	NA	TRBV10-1	TGCGCCAGCAGTAAACAGACAGGGGCGGCGTACGAGCAGTACTTC	CASSKQTGAAYEQYF
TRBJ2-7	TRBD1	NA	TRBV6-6	TGTGCCAGCAGTTATGACAGGGGGTCCTACGAGCAGTACTTC	CASSYDRGSYEQYF
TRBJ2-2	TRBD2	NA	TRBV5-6	TGTGCCAGCAGCTTGGGAGGCGGGAGGCCCACCGGGGAGCTGTTTTTT	CASSLGGGRPTGELFF
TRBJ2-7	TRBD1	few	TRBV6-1	TGTGCCAGCAAAATCGAGGGGGCGGGCTCCTACGAGCAGTACTTC	CASKIEGAGSYEQYF
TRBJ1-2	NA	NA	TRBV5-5	TGTGCCAGCAGCCTCGAAGATGTGACAGTGAGCTATGGCTACACCTTC	CASSLEDVTVSYGYTF
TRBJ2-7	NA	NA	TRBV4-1	TGCGCCAGCAGCCTACAGGGATCAGACGAGCAGTACTTC	CASSLQGSDEQYF
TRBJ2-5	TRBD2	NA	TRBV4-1	TGCGCCAGCAGCCAAGTCGGGGGGCAAGAGACCCAGTACTTC	CASSQVGGQETQYF
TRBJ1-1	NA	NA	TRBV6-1	TGTGCCAGCCGTCGGAGTAAGGATATGAACACTGAAGCTTTCTTT	CASRRSKDMNTEAFF
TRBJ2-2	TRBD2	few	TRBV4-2	TGTGCCAGCCGAGTAGCGGGGTCCACCGGGGAGCTGTTTTTT	CASRVAGSTGELFF
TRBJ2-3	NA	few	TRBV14	TGTGCCAGCAGCCTGGACAGAGCTAGCACAGATACGCAGTATTTT	CASSLDRASTDTQYF